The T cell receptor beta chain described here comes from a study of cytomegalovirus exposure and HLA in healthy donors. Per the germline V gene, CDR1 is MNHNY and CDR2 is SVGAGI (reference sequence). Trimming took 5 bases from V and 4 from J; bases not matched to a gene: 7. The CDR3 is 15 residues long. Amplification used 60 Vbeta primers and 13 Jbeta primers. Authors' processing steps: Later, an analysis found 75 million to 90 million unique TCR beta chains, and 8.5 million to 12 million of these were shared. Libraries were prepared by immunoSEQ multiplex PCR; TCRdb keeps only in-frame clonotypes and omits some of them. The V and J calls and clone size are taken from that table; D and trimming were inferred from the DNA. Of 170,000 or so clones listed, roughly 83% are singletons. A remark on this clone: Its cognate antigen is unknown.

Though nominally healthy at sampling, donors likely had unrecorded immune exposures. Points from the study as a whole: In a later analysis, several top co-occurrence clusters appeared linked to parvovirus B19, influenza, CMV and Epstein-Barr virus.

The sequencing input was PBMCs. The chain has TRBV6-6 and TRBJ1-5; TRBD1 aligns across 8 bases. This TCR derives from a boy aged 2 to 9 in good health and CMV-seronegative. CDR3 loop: CASSGGTGRNQPQHF. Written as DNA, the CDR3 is TGTGCCAGCAGTGGCGGGACAGGTCGGAATCAGCCCCAGCATTTT.